The 27 T cell receptor beta chains listed next were all sequenced from one sample in a study of blood T cell repertoires in COVID-19. Clones were read by immunoSEQ multiplex PCR, and TCRdb kept only the in-frame ones, dropping some. The sample has 140,000 to 150,000 clones, about nine tenths seen once. Sequenced material: peripheral blood. The receptors were sampled from a human donor in a cohort sampled during active COVID-19.

The chain has TRBV7-2 and TRBJ2-1; D may be TRBD1 (6 bases). CDR1 is SGHTA and CDR2 is FQGNSA in the germline V gene. CDR3 length: 15 residues. The ends were cut back, 5 bases at V and 2 bases at J, with 13 bases in the middle. Here the CDR3 reads CASSRDTLAYNEQFF. The DNA of the CDR3 is TGTGCCAGCAGCCGGGACACCTTAGCCTACAATGAGCAGTTCTTC.

The chain combines TRBV7-6 with TRBJ2-7; 7 bases match TRBD2. The CDR3 has 15 residues. V dropped 2 bases and J dropped 0; count of bases not matched to a gene: 4. In germline, CDR1 is SGHVS, CDR2 FNYEAQ. CDR3 sequence: CASSLSWDYSYEQYF. CDR3 nucleotide sequence: TGTGCCAGCAGCTTATCCTGGGACTACTCCTACGAGCAGTACTTC.

This chain connects TRBV7-9 to TRBJ1-6; a weak D match, TRBD1 (6 bases). This CDR3 has 13 amino acids. V lost 7 bases and J 9 bases, leaving 13 bases between the germline ends. Looked up from germline, CDR1 is SEHNR and CDR2 is FQNEAQ (reference sequence). CDR3 sequence: CASKGGLVSPLHF. CDR3 in DNA: TGTGCCAGCAAAGGGGGTCTAGTTTCACCCCTCCACTTT. Full variable domain (missing parts from reference TRBV7-9 and TRBJ1-6): DTGVSQNPRHKITKRGQNVTFRCDPISEHNRLYWYRQTLGQGPEFLTYFQNEAQLEKSRLLSDRFSAERPKGSFSTLEIQRTEQGDSAMYLCASKGGLVSPLHFGNGTRLTVT.

This clone came up a few times. V is TRBV19 and J is TRBJ2-1; D gene uncertain. Trimming removed 3 bases at V and 9 bases at J, with 12 bases between. CDR3 size: 13 residues. CDR1 and CDR2 (germline): LNHDA, SQIVND (reference sequence). The CDR3 coding sequence is TGTGCCAGTAGTATTGTGGGCTCCCGTGAGCAGTTCTTC. It codes for CASSIVGSREQFF.

Regarding this clone: Other DNA sequences in the same sample also yield this CDR3. This chain links TRBV5-6 with TRBJ2-7; TRBD1 matches 9 bases. Germline CDR1 reads SGHDT; CDR2 reads YYEEEE. The junction had 6 bases not matched to a gene; V was cut back by 2 bases and J by 3 bases. CDR3 size: 15 residues. CDR3 DNA sequence: TGTGCCAGCAGCTTAACCGGGACAGGGATCTACGAGCAGTACTTC. Encoded protein: CASSLTGTGIYEQYF. Together with reference TRBV5-6 and TRBJ2-7, the CDR3 gives the full variable domain: DAGVTQSPTHLIKTRGQQVTLRCSPKSGHDTVSWYQQALGQGPQFIFQYYEEEERQRGNFPDRFSGHQFPNYSSELNVNALLLGDSALYLCASSLTGTGIYEQYFGPGTRLTVT.

This chain links TRBV24-1 with TRBJ2-5; 11 nucleotides align to TRBD1. The ends lost 5 bases at V and 4 bases at J; junction bases unmatched: 5. This CDR3 region has 15 residues. The germline V gene has CDR1 KGHDR and CDR2 SFDVKD. The CDR3 region is CATSAGQGAGETQYF. In nucleotides, the CDR3 is TGTGCCACCAGTGCTGGACAGGGGGCGGGAGAGACCCAGTACTTC.

There are a few counts of this clone. This chain links TRBV7-9 with TRBJ2-7; possibly TRBD1 for D (6 bases). CDR3 length: 13 residues. V lost 1 base and J lost 3, with 7 bases in between. Germline V gene data show CDR1 as SEHNR and CDR2 as FQNEAQ (reference sequence). CDR3 residues: CASSLGRGYEQYF. CDR3 DNA: TGTGCCAGCAGCTTAGGCAGGGGCTACGAGCAGTACTTC.

This chain joins TRBV5-1 and TRBJ1-6; no clear D gene. This CDR3 has 15 residues. CDR1 and CDR2 from the germline V gene are SGHRS and YFSETQ. Trimming removed 0 bases at V and 6 bases at J, with 10 bases between. This CDR3 is CASSLGGGINSPLHF. The CDR3 DNA follows: TGCGCCAGCAGCTTGGGAGGAGGAATTAATTCACCCCTCCACTTT.

This chain links TRBV20-1 with TRBJ2-3, with D possibly being TRBD2 (5 bases). The CDR3 is 11 amino acids. V dropped 5 bases and J dropped 10 bases, with 13 bases sitting between them. From germline, CDR1 is DFQATT and CDR2 SNEGSKA (reference sequence). The CDR3 is CSALNYGAQYF. Written as DNA, the CDR3 is TGCAGTGCTCTGAATTACGGGGCGCAGTATTTT.

The rearrangement uses TRBV6-6 and TRBJ2-7, with TRBD2 matching over 8 bases. Germline lookup yields CDR1 MNHNY and CDR2 SVGAGI (reference sequence). The CDR3 consists of 15 residues. V shed 2 bases and J 5 bases; nucleotides not matched to a gene: 8. Here the CDR3 DNA reads TGTGCCAGCAGTTACACTAGCGGAGGTTCGGACGAGCAGTACTTC. It specifies CASSYTSGGSDEQYF.

The chain combines TRBV15 with TRBJ1-3; possibly TRBD1 for D (5 bases). Germline CDR1 LNHNV, CDR2 YYDKDF (reference sequence). The germline V and J ends were trimmed by 1 base and 0 bases, with 10 bases remaining between them. CDR3 size: 16 residues. The DNA for the CDR3 is TGTGCCACCAGCAGAGGGGTGGGGGGCTCTGGAAACACCATATATTTT. Its protein is CATSRGVGGSGNTIYF.

V and J are TRBV4-3 and TRBJ2-3; unclear D gene. This CDR3 spans 16 amino acids. V was shortened by 0 bases and J by 0 bases, with 10 bases between the two germline ends. Germline V CDR1 and CDR2: LGHNA, YSLEER. The CDR3 DNA sequence: TGCGCCAGCAGCCAAGATGGCTCCCCTAGCACAGATACGCAGTATTTT. Protein: CASSQDGSPSTDTQYF.

This chain joins TRBV27 and TRBJ1-5; 8 bases fit TRBD1. V lost 6 bases, J lost 3 bases, and 7 bases stayed unmatched. CDR1 is MNHEY, CDR2 SMNVEV, per germline (reference sequence). The CDR3 sequence is 15 residues long. CDR3: CASRYRGWDNQPQHF. The CDR3 DNA reads TGTGCCAGCAGATACAGGGGGTGGGACAATCAGCCCCAGCATTTT.

This chain links TRBV6-4 with TRBJ1-5, with D uncertain. V was cut by 3 bases and J by 3 bases, with 6 bases left in between. Germline CDR1 MRHNA, CDR2 SNTAGT. The CDR3 consists of 13 residues. The CDR3 here is CASSEQINQPQHF. The DNA of the CDR3 is TGTGCCAGCAGTGAACAGATCAATCAGCCCCAGCATTTT.

The V and J genes are TRBV11-3 and TRBJ2-1, with 16 positions matching TRBD2. Germline loops: CDR1 SGHNT, CDR2 YENEEA. J gave up 9 bases and V 5 bases, and 7 bases lay outside the gene matches. CDR3 length: 16 amino acids. Written as DNA, the CDR3 is TGTGCCAGCAGCGCGGGACTAGCGGGGGGGACCAGTGAGCAGTTCTTC. This gives the protein CASSAGLAGGTSEQFF.

This chain connects TRBV29-1 to TRBJ2-5, with TRBD2 matching over 9 bases. This CDR3 comprises 16 residues. The J segment lost 4 bases and the V segment lost 0 bases, leaving 9 bases of the junction unmatched. CDR1 and CDR2 from the germline V gene are SQVTM and ANQGSEA. The CDR3 is CSVEDAPAGGPETQYF. In DNA, the CDR3 is TGCAGCGTTGAAGATGCTCCAGCGGGGGGCCCAGAGACCCAGTACTTC.

The J gene is TRBJ1-1, the V gene TRBV18; 8 bases agree with TRBD1. Losses at the gene ends were 1 base for V and 5 bases for J; bases not matched to a gene: 6. This CDR3 is 15 amino acids long. The germline CDR1 and CDR2 sequences are KGHSH and LQKENI. Written as DNA, the CDR3 is TGTGCCAGCTCACCACTGACCAGGGGGCGGACTGAAGCTTTCTTT. Translation gives CASSPLTRGRTEAFF.

The chain has TRBV28 and TRBJ1-5; a possible D gene is TRBD1 (5 bases). The germline V gene has CDR1 MDHEN and CDR2 SYDVKM. The CDR3 is 12 residues long. The V gene lost 9 bases and the J gene lost 9 bases, with 15 bases spanning the gap. The CDR3 DNA sequence: TGTGCCAGTTACAGGCCTCCCTGGCCCCAGCATTTT. Translation gives CASYRPPWPQHF.

This clone has more than one count but fewer than ten. The rearrangement uses TRBV7-2 and TRBJ1-3, with TRBD1 as a possible D gene (6 bases). V lost 4 bases and J 0 bases, leaving 10 bases between the germline ends. CDR3 length: 15 amino acids. The V gene's germline CDR1 is SGHTA and CDR2 FQGNSA. CDR3 sequence: CASSSRQVSGNTIYF. DNA of the CDR3: TGTGCCAGCAGCTCGAGACAGGTCTCTGGAAACACCATATATTTT.

The chain joins TRBV28 to TRBJ2-1; no reliable D call. This CDR3 spans 16 amino acids. V lost 1 base and J lost 0, with 10 bases in between. Germline V gene sequence: CDR1 MDHEN, CDR2 SYDVKM. The CDR3 spells CASSLFSASSYNEQFF. In DNA form, the CDR3 reads TGTGCCAGCAGTTTATTTTCAGCTAGCTCCTACAATGAGCAGTTCTTC.

V gene TRBV6-2 or TRBV6-3 combines with J gene TRBJ2-7, with 8 bases fitting TRBD1. CDR3 size: 17 residues. With 2 bases clipped from V and 4 bases from J, the junction kept 13 bases outside the gene matches. Looked up from germline, CDR1 is MNHEY and CDR2 is SVGEGT. CDR3 sequence reads: CASSYGRTGTVLYEQYF. The CDR3 nucleotides read TGTGCCAGCAGTTACGGTAGGACAGGGACTGTTTTGTACGAGCAGTACTTC.

The chain carries TRBV29-1 and TRBJ1-1; D call uncertain. The V gene's germline CDR1 is SQVTM and CDR2 ANQGSEA. Trimming stripped 4 bases from V and 1 base from J, with 10 bases between. The CDR3 runs 13 residues. CDR3 amino acids: CSVGRAGNTEAFF. The CDR3 DNA sequence: TGCAGCGTTGGGAGGGCAGGGAACACTGAAGCTTTCTTT.

This clone has only one observation. The chain is built from TRBV15 and TRBJ2-3; possible D gene TRBD2, 6 bases. This CDR3 region has 14 residues. The V end was cut by 0 bases, the J end by 10 bases, with 14 bases between. CDR1 LNHNV and CDR2 YYDKDF come from the germline V gene (reference sequence). The CDR3 DNA reads TGTGCCACCAGCAGAGAGGAGGGGAGCGTTGCGCAGTATTTT. Translating it yields CATSREEGSVAQYF.

The V and J genes are TRBV11-3 and TRBJ2-1; 8 bases are shared with TRBD2. Trimming removed 3 bases from V and 10 bases from J; junction bases left unmatched: 11. Germline lookup yields CDR1 SGHNT and CDR2 YENEEA. The CDR3 runs to 15 residues. The CDR3 sequence is CASSLGGGTGREQFF. CDR3 in DNA: TGTGCCAGCAGCTTGGGCGGGGGGACCGGACGGGAGCAGTTCTTC.

The chain is built from TRBV7-2 and TRBJ1-2; 11 bases line up with TRBD1. The CDR3 length is 17 residues. With 4 bases clipped from V and 7 bases from J, the junction kept 14 bases outside the gene matches. In germline, CDR1 is SGHTA, CDR2 FQGNSA. The CDR3 spells CASSSQPGTGGLRGYTF. In DNA form, the CDR3 reads TGTGCCAGCAGCTCCCAACCCGGGACAGGGGGATTACGTGGCTACACCTTC.

The chain is built from TRBV5-4 and TRBJ2-2; 7 nucleotides agree with TRBD1. Per the germline V gene, CDR1 is SGHNT and CDR2 is YYREEE (reference sequence). After removal of 4 bases from V and 4 bases from J, the junction contained 4 bases not matched to a gene. CDR3 length: 14 amino acids. For the CDR3, the DNA is TGTGCCAGCAGCAGGGACAGCACCACCGGGGAGCTGTTTTTT. This gives the protein CASSRDSTTGELFF.

This rearrangement joins TRBV5-1 to TRBJ2-7, with 7 bases identical to TRBD1. From germline, CDR1 is SGHRS and CDR2 YFSETQ. V lost 4 bases, J lost 5 bases, and 12 bases stayed unmatched. The CDR3 contains 15 residues. CDR3: CASSPLPQGDNEQYF. In nucleotides, the CDR3 is TGCGCCAGCAGCCCGCTCCCCCAGGGGGACAACGAGCAGTACTTC.